This T cell receptor beta chain stems from a study of regulatory T cells in long-lasting Graves disease (dated by TCRdb to the early 2020s). Regarding the study in general: In the newly diagnosed Graves' disease group, patients had been taking antithyroid drugs for less than 3 months. The study was registered as a clinical trial and conducted in China. Patients with persistent Graves' disease were compared with patients with newly diagnosed Graves' disease using TCR sequencing and RNA sequencing of peripheral blood. A total of around 35 samples underwent TCR sequencing, from some 13 patients with persistent Graves' disease and about 20 patients with newly diagnosed Graves' disease. Study-wide conclusions, independent of this receptor: The small sample size was acknowledged by the authors as a limitation that may reduce accuracy. Sequencing and analysis were restricted to the TCR beta chain. Patients with persistent disease shared more public clonotypes (around 3,000) than newly diagnosed patients did (about 970). TRBV28, TRBJ1-2 and TRBJ2-5 were preferentially used in persistent disease, while TRBV20-1 and TRBJ2-1 were favored in newly diagnosed disease. The study examined only peripheral blood because the primary lesion, thyroid tissue, could not be accessed. Compared with newly diagnosed patients, persistent Graves' disease patients had lower TCR Shannon entropy and fewer highly expanded clones, which suggests clonal expansion.

Reading from cysteine to phenylalanine, the CDR3 counts 13 amino acids. The DNA shown is the 39-base CDR3, in frame from base 1. CDR1 and CDR2 are drawn from the germline V gene: SQVTM, ANQGSEA. In the paper's terms, the time point label means: newly diagnosed GD, antithyroid drugs for less than 3 months. For both TCR sequencing and RNA sequencing, RNA was extracted from PBMCs using TRIzol. The diagnosis of Graves' disease was made according to American Thyroid Association guidelines. The patients came from an endocrinology department in Xi'an, China. Each patient gave approximately 10 milliliters of peripheral blood, collected in an EDTA anticoagulant tube. Ficoll Paque Plus density gradient separation was used to isolate PBMCs, and no additional T cell sorting was done. RNA quality was checked with an Agilent 2100 Bioanalyzer and agarose gel, and concentration with a NanoDrop 2000. On this clonotype itself: No cognate antigen has been identified for it. At one of its ends the junction is not consistent with the germline gene, which may arise from a read error.

The method was multiplex PCR. Sequencing was carried out with an Illumina HiSeq 4000. CDR3 regions were amplified by Arm-PCR with iRepertoire HTBI primers to construct TCR beta libraries. Before sequencing, the PCR products went through gel purification. In the original analysis: Across samples, 60 to 70 TRBV and approximately 15 TRBJ segments were identified and used for gene usage analysis of CDR3 amino acid clonotypes. COPE and FqMerger were used to merge filtered high-quality paired reads into contigs. Contigs were aligned with BLAST to IMGT TRBV, TRBD and TRBJ reference genes, and CDR3 was defined per IMGT. Any clonotype with a frequency above 0.1% was classified as a highly expanded clone. Repertoire diversity was measured by Shannon entropy, and V-J evenness by the Gini coefficient. A clonotype found in more than one individual was treated as public. Through fastp at Q25 and MiXCR, TCRdb rebuilt clones from the public reads, retaining in-frame beta chains. Here each entry gathers all rows of one CDR3 protein and keeps the most common genes and DNA. The V and J calls and clone size are TCRdb's, not the authors'. The sample includes about 540,000 distinct CDR3 sequences, with roughly 13% observed a single time. In total, the top ten clones hold about 9.1% of the sample.

These sequences were also reported in another study, on T cells in Graves' hyperthyroidism and ophthalmopathy. The second study's paper adds: Stable Graves' hyperthyroidism was defined as the absence of progression to ophthalmopathy over 18 months of follow-up. Hyperthyroidism patients were aged 18 to 65 years and newly diagnosed, with disease duration of less than 2 months. Exclusion was applied to patients with uncontrolled infections, other autoimmune diseases, pregnancy or lactation. Clinical symptoms, serum thyroxine and TRAb, thyroid ultrasound, and orbital computed tomography formed the basis for the diagnoses. The TCR CDR3 was subjected to a first round of RT-PCR using the HTBI primer set and the Qiagen OneStep RT-PCR kit. Most expanded thyroid clonotypes (frequency above 0.001) were also found in blood, which suggests that blood repertoires may mirror thyroid immune responses. Ophthalmopathy was separated from stable hyperthyroidism by a 13 V-J signature model, with 87.88% sensitivity and about 84% specificity obtained in cross-validation and 80%/75% obtained in testing. In validation, the model predicted progression to ophthalmopathy with over 65% sensitivity and 72% to 85% specificity, a median of roughly seven months before onset. TCR V-J signatures able to tell the groups apart were searched for in a discovery cohort of approximately 95 patients, of whom around 42 had Graves' ophthalmopathy and roughly 57 had stable Graves' hyperthyroidism. Prospective prediction of ophthalmopathy was tested in an independent validation cohort of 18 to 20 hyperthyroidism patients and around 16 patients who later progressed to ophthalmopathy. The 95 to 100 discovery patients were randomly divided into training and test sets at a 7:3 ratio. In addition, the study compared T-cell repertoires in thyroid tissue and in blood from about 6 Graves' hyperthyroidism patients. Once sampling was done, hyperthyroidism patients were given methimazole at a starting dose of 30 mg daily, whereas ophthalmopathy patients were given high-dose intravenous methylprednisolone. Libraries were constructed in a second round of multiplex PCR, after which size selection and purification were carried out. Sequencing of the libraries was done on an Illumina HiSeq2000 using paired-end 100 bp reads. SOAPnuke was used to process the raw data, removing reads that contained adapters or uncalled bases, had a mean Phred below 15, or lacked an exact match to the constant primer or identifier. High-quality paired reads were merged using COPE v1.2.5, and each unique nucleotide sequence was defined as a clonotype. Clonotypes were aligned to IMGT TRBV, TRBD and TRBJ reference segments using MiTCR v1.1. Analysis was restricted to V-J combinations with a frequency above 0.0001, which covered approximately 99% of repertoires. A TCS score was defined as the ratio between F50 (clonal expansion) and ExV (chaos), using BLOSUM62-based TCRdist between CDR3 peptides within each V-J. Welch's t-statistics and random forest reduced around 550 V-J features to roughly 13, which were used in a naive Bayes classifier (R e1071). Sample size was not statistically predetermined, and blinding of investigators to group allocation was not performed. TCR Vbeta CDR3 sequencing of some 140 peripheral blood samples (over 40 ophthalmopathy, 70 to 85 hyperthyroidism and roughly 17 progressor patients) is reported in the paper.

This receptor was identified in a man younger than 40 with Graves disease. Donor details come from another sample of the same person, matched by shared clones. Sequences were derived from peripheral blood mononuclear cells (PBMCs), sampled at new diagnosis, from a patient treated with antithyroid drugs. The chain uses TRBV29-1 and TRBJ2-1; 13 central bases correspond to TRBD2. The CDR3 here reads CSATSGRGNEQLF. The nucleotides read TGCAGCGCTACTAGCGGGAGGGGTAATGAGCAGCTCTTC.